This T cell receptor (beta chain) was identified during a study of control samples from healthy donors and cancer patients (dated by TCRdb to 2020 to 2021). The cysteine opens and the phenylalanine closes a CDR3 of 14 amino acids. Of the read, only the CDR3 DNA is kept; its 42 bases are in frame from base 1. V is cut by 6 bases and J by 5 bases, and the space between the germline ends is 11 bases. The germline V gene (reference sequence) supplies CDR1 LNHDA and CDR2 SQIVND. The library was built by means of the immunoSEQ multiplex PCR assay. As stored in TCRdb, this immuneACCESS dataset retains in-frame rearrangements with V and J assigned. A fraction of the clones does not appear; measured against another copy, unresolved V genes explain less than half of the discrepancy, and the remainder lacks a known reason. The sample records some 130,000 clones, around 96% of which are singletons. The ten largest clonotypes hold roughly 4% of the sample.

In this sample, this clone turned up once. This clone's antigen is unknown. No much larger clonotype is one base removed from it; base qualities were not supplied. The sequence is built from TRBV19 and TRBJ1-6, and TRBD1 may be the D gene, going by 6 matching bases. The sequence came from a man aged 25-40 years in good health. Sequencing was done on a sample of blood. CDR3 reads: CASRQGWHNSPLHF. The nucleotide sequence reads TGTGCCAGTAGACAGGGTTGGCATAATTCACCCCTCCACTTT.